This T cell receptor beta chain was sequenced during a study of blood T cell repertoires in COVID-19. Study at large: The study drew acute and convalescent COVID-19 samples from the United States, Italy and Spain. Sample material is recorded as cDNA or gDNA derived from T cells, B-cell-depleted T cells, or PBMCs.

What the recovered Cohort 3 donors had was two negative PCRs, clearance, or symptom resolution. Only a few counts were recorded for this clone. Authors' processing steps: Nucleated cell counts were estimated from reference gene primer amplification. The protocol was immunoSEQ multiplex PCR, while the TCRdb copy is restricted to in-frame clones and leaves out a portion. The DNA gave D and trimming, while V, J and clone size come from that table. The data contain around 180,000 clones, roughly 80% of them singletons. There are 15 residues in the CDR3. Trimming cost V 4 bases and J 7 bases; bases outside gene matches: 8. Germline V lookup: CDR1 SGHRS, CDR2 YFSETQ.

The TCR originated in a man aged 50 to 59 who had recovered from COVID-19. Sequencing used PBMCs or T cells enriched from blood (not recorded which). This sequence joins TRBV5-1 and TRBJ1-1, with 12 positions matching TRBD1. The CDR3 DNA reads TGCGCCAGCAGCCGGGACAGGGGGCGTGTAGATGAAGCTTTCTTT. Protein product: CASSRDRGRVDEAFF.